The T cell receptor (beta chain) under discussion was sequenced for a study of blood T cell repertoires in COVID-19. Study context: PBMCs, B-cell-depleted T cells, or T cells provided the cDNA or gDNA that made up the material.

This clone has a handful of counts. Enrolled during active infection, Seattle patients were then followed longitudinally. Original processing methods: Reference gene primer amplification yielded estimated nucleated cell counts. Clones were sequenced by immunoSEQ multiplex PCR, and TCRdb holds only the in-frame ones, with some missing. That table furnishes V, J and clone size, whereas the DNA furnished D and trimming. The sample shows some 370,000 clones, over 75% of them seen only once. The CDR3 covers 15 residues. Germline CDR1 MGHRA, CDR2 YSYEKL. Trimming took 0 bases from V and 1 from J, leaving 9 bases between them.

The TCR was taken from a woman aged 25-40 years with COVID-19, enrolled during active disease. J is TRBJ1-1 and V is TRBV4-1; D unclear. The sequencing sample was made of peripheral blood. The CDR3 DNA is TGCGCCAGCAGCCAAGACTGGGCCGCGAACACTGAAGCTTTCTTT. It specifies CASSQDWAANTEAFF.